Below are 17 T cell receptor beta chains sequenced from a single sample in a study of blood T cells in healthy people across ages. Primers used in a second PCR of about 6 to 11 cycles were a sample-barcoded 5' primer and a J-beta primer mix. TCRdb reanalysed the 5' RACE reads using MiXCR and keeps one entry per CDR3 protein. The sample has approximately 1,100,000 distinct CDR3 sequences; less than 50% are singletons. Sequenced: blood. These receptors came from a woman aged 60-70 years in good health.

This clonotype appeared a few times. The rearrangement joins TRBV6-5 to TRBJ2-1, with D tentatively TRBD1 or TRBD2 (5 bases each). Matching the DNA end better, TRBJ2-7 makes the J call doubtful. Germline V gives CDR1 MNHEY, CDR2 SVGAGI. The length of the CDR3 is 15 residues. The CDR3 DNA follows: TGTGCCAGCAGTGTGAGGGGAGCAGGGTACAATGAGCAGTACTTC. Its translation is CASSVRGAGYNEQYF.

In the case of this clonotype: The germline gene is not matched at one end of the junction; a read error may be the cause. The V gene is TRBV2, the J gene TRBJ1-5, with D perhaps TRBD1 (6 bases). The CDR3 sequence is 16 residues long. Per the germline V gene, CDR1 is SNHLY and CDR2 is FYNNEI. CDR3 nucleotides: TGTGCCAGCAGCGCAAGGGGGAGGGGGAGCAATCACCCCCAGCATTTT. It codes for CASSARGRGSNHPQHF.

This clonotype appeared a single time. V is TRBV15 and J is TRBJ2-5, with a weak D call TRBD2 (7 bases). The CDR3 sequence is 16 residues long. Trimming removed 4 bases at V and 1 base at J, with 16 bases between. CDR1 LNHNV and CDR2 YYDKDF come from the germline V gene (reference sequence). The CDR3 coding sequence is TGTGCCACCAGCACCGGAGGGGGAGGGATCCAAGAGACCCAGTACTTC. Encoded protein: CATSTGGGGIQETQYF.

The J gene is TRBJ2-7, the V gene TRBV6-2 or TRBV6-3, with D unclear. The CDR3 spans 15 residues. With 0 bases removed from V and 3 bases from J, the gap between germline ends came to 12 bases. Germline CDR1 is MNHEY and CDR2 is SVGEGT. CDR3 sequence reads: CASSYSIEFGYEQYF. DNA of the CDR3: TGTGCCAGCAGTTACTCGATCGAGTTTGGCTACGAGCAGTACTTC.

This chain uses TRBV6-6 with TRBJ2-5; D possibly corresponds to TRBD1 (5 bases). In germline, CDR1 is MNHNY, CDR2 SVGAGI (reference sequence). Trimming left V 6 bases short and J 5 bases short, with 22 bases between. The CDR3 runs to 16 residues. The CDR3 protein is CASRPNPPREVETQYF. In DNA form, the CDR3 reads TGTGCCAGCAGACCTAACCCTCCCAGGGAAGTGGAGACCCAGTACTTC.

Details on this clonotype: The junction departs from germline at one end; a sequencing error may be responsible. The V and J genes are TRBV15 and TRBJ2-4, with D perhaps TRBD1 (6 bases). The J call may be mistaken, given a closer DNA end match to TRBJ2-7. The CDR3 has 14 residues. In germline, CDR1 is LNHNV, CDR2 YYDKDF (reference sequence). The CDR3: CAASYQRDNYEQYF. The CDR3 nucleotides read TGTGCCGCCAGCTACCAGAGGGACAACTACGAGCAGTACTTC.

The gene calls are TRBV5-1 and TRBJ2-5; D not resolved. Germline V lookup: CDR1 SGHRS, CDR2 YFSETQ. Between the trimmed V and J ends, which lost 4 bases and 11 bases, there was a span of 18 bases. CDR3 length: 13 residues. CDR3 in amino acids: CASSLDQYNEQYF. CDR3 DNA: TGCGCCAGCAGCCTGGACCAATACAATGAGCAGTACTTC. Full variable domain (rest looked up from reference TRBV5-1 and TRBJ2-5): KAGVTQTPRYLIKTRGQQVTLSCSPISGHRSVSWYQQTPGQGLQFLFEYFSETQRNKGNFPGRFSGRQFSNSRSEMNVSTLELGDSALYLCASSLDQYNEQYFGPGTRLLVL.

The chain is built from TRBV20-1 and TRBJ2-7; D remains ambiguous. Gene TRBJ2-5 matches the end of the DNA better, so the J call may be wrong. The CDR3 runs to 13 residues. Germline V lookup: CDR1 DFQATT, CDR2 SNEGSKA (reference sequence). CDR3 residues: CSALPSHQETQYF. CDR3 nucleotides: TGCAGTGCGCTTCCAAGCCACCAAGAGACCCAGTACTTC.

This clonotype was counted a few times. As DNA, the CDR3 is TGTGCCAGCAGTTACTCGATGCAGGGTCCCTACGGTGAGCAGTTCTTC. Translated, it gives CASSYSMQGPYGEQFF. The chain uses TRBV6-5 and TRBJ2-1, with D maybe TRBD1 (5 bases). This CDR3 spans 16 amino acids. Per the germline V gene, CDR1 is MNHEY and CDR2 is SVGAGI. V was pared by 0 bases and J by 9 bases, with 18 bases between.

The CDR3 loop reads CASRLSSGQETQYF. CDR3 DNA: TGTGCCAGCAGATTGAGTAGCGGCCAAGAGACCCAGTACTTC. The V call is TRBV12-3 or TRBV12-4, the J call TRBJ2-5; D perhaps matches TRBD2 (6 bases). CDR3 length equals 14 residues. The ends were cut back, 6 bases at V and 1 base at J, with 12 bases in the middle.

The chain joins TRBV9 to TRBJ2-3; D might be TRBD1 (6 bases). This CDR3 is 15 amino acids long. Germline CDR1 is SGDLS and CDR2 is YYNGEE. The V gene lost 3 bases and the J gene lost 6 bases, with 17 bases spanning the gap. CDR3: CASSGTPGVPDTQYF. Here the CDR3 DNA reads TGTGCCAGCAGCGGGACCCCAGGGGTCCCGGATACGCAGTATTTT.

V is TRBV5-1 and J is TRBJ2-1; 8 bases agree with TRBD2. Germline-derived CDR1 and CDR2 are SGHRS and YFSETQ. This CDR3 contains 15 residues. Trimming cost V 5 bases and J 3 bases; bases outside gene matches: 7. DNA of the CDR3: TGCGCCAGCAGGGCTAGCGGGTCGGACTACAATGAGCAGTTCTTC. Protein: CASRASGSDYNEQFF.

This sequence joins TRBV20-1 and TRBJ2-1; 9 bases are shared with TRBD2. Germline CDR1 DFQATT, CDR2 SNEGSKA (reference sequence). V lost 1 base to trimming and J lost 9 bases; unmatched junction nucleotides: 7. The CDR3 is 14 residues long. The CDR3 bases are TGCAGTGCTAGAGGTCCCGGACTAGCGCCTGAGCAGTTCTTC. Amino acid sequence: CSARGPGLAPEQFF.

This clonotype was observed a few times. The chain has TRBV20-1 and TRBJ1-2; TRBD1 matches at 8 bases. The germline V gene has CDR1 DFQATT and CDR2 SNEGSKA (reference sequence). The CDR3 extends over 14 amino acids. Trimming removed 0 bases from V and 3 bases from J; junction bases left unmatched: 3. The CDR3 loop is CSARDQDRDYGYTF. The CDR3 DNA is TGCAGTGCTAGAGACCAGGACAGGGACTATGGCTACACCTTC.

This rearrangement joins TRBV7-9 to TRBJ2-1; 15 bases line up with TRBD2. Judging by the DNA end, TRBJ2-7 fits better; the J call may be wrong. Germline lookup yields CDR1 SEHNR and CDR2 FQNEAQ (reference sequence). The CDR3 runs 17 residues. The CDR3 here is CASSPGLAGGHYNEQYF. The CDR3 region has the DNA TGTGCCAGCAGCCCCGGACTAGCGGGAGGGCATTACAATGAGCAGTACTTC.

The chain combines TRBV6-8 with TRBJ2-1, with D maybe TRBD2 (6 bases). The CDR3 has 13 residues. Germline lookup yields CDR1 MNHGY and CDR2 SAAAGT. Deletions cut 2 bases from V and 7 bases from J, with 9 bases between. The CDR3 bases are TGTGCCAGCAGTTACCTAGCGCGGAATGAGCAGTTCTTC. It yields the protein CASSYLARNEQFF.

The chain combines TRBV28 with TRBJ2-5; TRBD1 aligns across 12 bases. The CDR3 runs to 17 residues. V dropped 8 bases and J dropped 1; count of bases not matched to a gene: 11. Germline CDR1 MDHEN, CDR2 SYDVKM. CDR3 sequence: CASQVLGTGGPQETQYF. The CDR3 DNA is TGTGCCAGCCAAGTTCTCGGGACAGGGGGCCCCCAAGAGACCCAGTACTTC. The full variable domain, rest sourced from reference TRBV28 and TRBJ2-5, is DVKVTQSSRYLVKRTGEKVFLECVQDMDHENMFWYRQDPGLGLRLIYFSYDVKMKEKGDIPEGYSVSREKKERFSLILESASTNQTSMYLCASQVLGTGGPQETQYFGPGTRLLVL.